The sequence of this T cell receptor (beta chain) was determined in a study of CD8 T cells in Susac syndrome. Reverse transcription of roughly 0.5 to 1 ug RNA used random hexamers. Using its own MiXCR run on the immunoSEQ multiplex PCR reads, TCRdb lists one record per CDR3 protein. The table lists under 250,000 distinct CDR3 sequences, about 93% of them singletons. Both CD4+ and CD8+ T cells were negatively isolated, and TEMRA cells underwent FACS enrichment. Worth noting for this clonotype: What it binds is not known.

The study, taken as a whole, reports: The study conceded that relatively few individuals underwent its TCR sequencing and HLA analysis.

V lost 2 bases, J lost 2 bases, and 9 bases lay in between. Germline assignment: CDR1 DFQATT and CDR2 SNEGSKA (reference sequence). This CDR3 has 13 amino acids. What was sequenced was CD4+ T cells from PBMCs. The sequence came from a human donor with multiple sclerosis. The rearrangement joins TRBV20-1 to TRBJ1-1; the D is unclear. The CDR3 loop is CSARPVINTEAFF. The CDR3 nucleotides read TGCAGTGCTAGACCTGTTATTAACACTGAAGCTTTCTTT.